This T cell receptor beta chain was found in a study of cytomegalovirus exposure and HLA in healthy donors. PCR employed 60 Vbeta and 13 Jbeta primers. TCRdb's table, derived via immunoSEQ multiplex PCR, lists solely in-frame clones and lacks some. The sample has fewer than 200,000 clones. Concerning this clone itself: As yet, its antigen is unknown.

Germline lookup yields CDR1 SEHNR and CDR2 FQNEAQ (reference sequence). V gave up 1 base and J gave up 4 bases; unmatched junction bases: 7. This CDR3 has 16 amino acids. Overall study findings and caveats: Specific recognition of CMV antigens was confirmed in vitro for three chains (all CMV-associated). Reports state that TCR beta sequences accurately predicted most subjects' HLA-A and HLA-B alleles.

Sequenced input: PBMCs. The receptor was isolated from a woman in her sixties in good health and CMV-seronegative. The chain is built from TRBV7-9 and TRBJ1-5; 7 bases fit TRBD1. The CDR3 region is CASSLGRDRPNQPQHF. The CDR3 region has the DNA TGTGCCAGCAGCTTAGGTCGGGACAGACCTAATCAGCCCCAGCATTTT.